Shown below are 14 T cell receptor beta chains from a single sample sequenced in a study of Graves' ophthalmopathy and Graves' hyperthyroidism. The study amplified TCR beta CDR3 regions using RNA transcripts. Investigators did first-round RT-PCR with HTBI primers, then second-round multiplex PCR. TCRdb independently ran MiXCR on the multiplex PCR reads; one entry per CDR3 protein. This sample has about 590,000 distinct CDR3 sequences; less than 45% occur once, and the top ten carry about 4.2%. Input material: peripheral blood or thyroid tissue (not recorded which). These receptors all stem from an adult man with Graves' hyperthyroidism.

In its sample, this clonotype was seen many times. The rearrangement links TRBV5-5 to TRBJ2-7, with a weak D call TRBD1 (6 bases). The V end was cut by 1 base, the J end by 5 bases, with 10 bases between. There are 13 residues in the CDR3. Germline CDR1 SGHKS, CDR2 YYEKEE (reference sequence). The DNA of the CDR3 is TGTGCCAGCAGCTTGTACCAGGGGAACGAGCAGTACTTC. This gives the protein CASSLYQGNEQYF.

This clonotype showed up many times. The gene calls are TRBV2 and TRBJ1-2, with D possibly TRBD1 on 6 matching bases. Trimming cost V 5 bases and J 8 bases, with 18 bases left between them. The CDR3 consists of 14 residues. In germline, CDR1 is SNHLY, CDR2 FYNNEI. CDR3 nucleotide sequence: TGTGCCAGCAGTCTCGTACAGGGACATGGAGGCTACACCTTC. Encoded protein: CASSLVQGHGGYTF.

This clonotype was detected only once. The V and J genes are TRBV10-3 and TRBJ1-2; D gene unclear. The CDR3 runs to 15 residues. Trimming removed 0 bases at V and 0 bases at J, with 8 bases between. Germline V gene sequence: CDR1 ENHRY, CDR2 SYGVKD. The CDR3 DNA reads TGTGCCATCAGTGAGTCGCTGGGAACTAACTATGGCTACACCTTC. Its protein is CAISESLGTNYGYTF.

This clonotype was seen more than once but under ten times. A much larger clone lies one base from this, so it may be a read error. The chain links TRBV7-6 to TRBJ2-6, with D perhaps TRBD2 (5 bases). Per the germline V gene, CDR1 is SGHVS and CDR2 is FNYEAQ. The CDR3 is 18 residues long. The CDR3 sequence is CASNLATIRISGANVLTF. CDR3 in DNA: TGTGCCAGCAACTTAGCGACTATACGGATCTCTGGGGCCAACGTCCTGACTTTC.

The chain employs TRBV27 and TRBJ2-5; D assignment may be TRBD1 or TRBD2 (8 bases each). CDR3 size: 17 residues. The germline V gene encodes CDR1 MNHEY and CDR2 SMNVEV (reference sequence). V gave up 5 bases and J gave up 2 bases, with 21 bases separating them. The CDR3 loop is CASSSLSGTGKQETQYF. DNA for the CDR3: TGTGCCAGCAGTAGTCTTAGCGGGACAGGCAAACAAGAGACCCAGTACTTC.

Many counts were recorded for this clonotype. The chain recombines TRBV20-1 with TRBJ1-3; 9 positions match TRBD1. The CDR3 runs 18 residues. Trimming cost V 3 bases and J 3 bases; bases outside gene matches: 15. CDR1 is DFQATT and CDR2 is SNEGSKA in the germline V gene (reference sequence). In DNA, the CDR3 is TGCAGTGCTAGGAGGACGGGACAGGGAAGTCGTGATGGAAACACCATATATTTT. Translated, it gives CSARRTGQGSRDGNTIYF.

The CDR3 coding sequence is TGCGCCGGGAAACACAGGGAGGGCCAAGAGACCCAGTACTTC. Translating it yields CAGKHREGQETQYF. This chain uses TRBV10-2 with TRBJ2-5, with a tentative D call TRBD2 (7 bases). Trimming took off 11 bases at V and 1 base at J, with 17 bases between the two ends. The CDR3 length is 14 residues. Germline V gene lookup returns CDR1 WSHSY and CDR2 SAAADI.

Points on this clonotype: It may be a read error: a sequence one base away is much more abundant. The rearrangement uses TRBV2 and TRBJ1-4, with a tentative D call TRBD1 (5 bases). The CDR3 extends over 15 amino acids. Germline V gives CDR1 SNHLY, CDR2 FYNNEI. The CDR3 protein is CASSLLTGFNGKLFF. The CDR3, as DNA: TGTGCCAGCAGCTTATTAACAGGATTTAATGGAAAACTGTTTTTT.

At least ten counts were recorded for this clonotype. CDR3 sequence (DNA): TGTGCCAGTAGTATACGGGGTCCTAATTCACCCCTCCACTTT. Encoded protein: CASSIRGPNSPLHF. The chain carries TRBV19 and TRBJ1-6; no firm D call. The CDR3 totals 14 residues. Looked up from germline, CDR1 is LNHDA and CDR2 is SQIVND (reference sequence). The V end lost 2 bases, the J end lost 6 bases, and 8 bases lay between the germline ends.

Of note for this clonotype: This may be a read error: a much more frequent sequence differs by one nucleotide. The chain couples TRBV4-1 to TRBJ1-1; D possibly corresponds to TRBD1 (5 bases). The CDR3 runs 15 residues. Germline V lookup: CDR1 MGHRA, CDR2 YSYEKL. The CDR3 bases are TGCGCCAGCAGCCAAGAGAAGAGGGGAGGAGTTGAAGCTTCCTTT. Its translation is CASSQEKRGGVEASF.

This clonotype was recorded many times. The gene calls are TRBV29-1 and TRBJ2-5; TRBD1 matches 8 bases. V was clipped by 6 bases and J by 4 bases; unmatched bases: 7. There are 13 residues in the CDR3. CDR1 SQVTM and CDR2 ANQGSEA come from the germline V gene. The CDR3 DNA sequence: TGCAGCGTCAGGGGGCGAGGAGGAGAGACCCAGTACTTC. Its translation is CSVRGRGGETQYF.

This clonotype was counted at least ten times. This chain connects TRBV12-3 or TRBV12-4 to TRBJ1-5; D is unclear. The CDR3 covers 15 residues. The ends were cut back, 5 bases at V and 6 bases at J, with 17 bases in the middle. The CDR3 DNA reads TGTGCCAGCAGTAGAGGCCCCCTAGGTTTTCAGCCCCAGCATTTT. Its translation: CASSRGPLGFQPQHF.

The gene calls are TRBV7-9 and TRBJ2-7, with no clear D. V was clipped by 4 bases and J by 0 bases, with 10 bases between them. CDR1 is SEHNR, CDR2 FQNEAQ, per germline (reference sequence). The CDR3 has 14 amino acids. This CDR3 is CASSSATSSYEQYF. The CDR3 coding sequence is TGTGCCAGCAGCTCCGCCACCAGCTCCTACGAGCAGTACTTC.

This clonotype appeared a few times. The chain uses TRBV7-9 and TRBJ2-5; a possible D gene is TRBD2 (6 bases). This CDR3 has 11 residues. V was shortened by 5 bases and J by 9 bases, with 10 bases between the two germline ends. The germline V gene has CDR1 SEHNR and CDR2 FQNEAQ (reference sequence). The CDR3 reads CASSQGTPQYF. The CDR3 coding sequence is TGTGCCAGCAGCCAAGGGACTCCCCAGTACTTC.